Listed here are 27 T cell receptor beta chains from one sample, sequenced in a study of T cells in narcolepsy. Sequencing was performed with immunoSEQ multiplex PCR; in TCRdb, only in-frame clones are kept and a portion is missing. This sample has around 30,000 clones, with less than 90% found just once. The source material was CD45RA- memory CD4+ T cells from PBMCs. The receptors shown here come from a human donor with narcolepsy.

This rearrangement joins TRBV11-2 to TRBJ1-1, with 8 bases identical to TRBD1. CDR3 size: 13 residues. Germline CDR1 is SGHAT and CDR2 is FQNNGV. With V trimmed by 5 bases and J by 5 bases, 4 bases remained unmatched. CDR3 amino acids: CASSEDRGTEAFF. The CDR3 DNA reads TGTGCCAGCAGCGAAGACAGGGGAACTGAAGCTTTCTTT.

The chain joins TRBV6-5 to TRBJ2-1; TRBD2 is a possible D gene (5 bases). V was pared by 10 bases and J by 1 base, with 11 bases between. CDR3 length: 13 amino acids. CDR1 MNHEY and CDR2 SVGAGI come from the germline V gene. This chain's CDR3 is CATSEGSYNEQFF. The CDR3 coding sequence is TGTGCCACCTCAGAGGGTTCCTACAATGAGCAGTTCTTC.

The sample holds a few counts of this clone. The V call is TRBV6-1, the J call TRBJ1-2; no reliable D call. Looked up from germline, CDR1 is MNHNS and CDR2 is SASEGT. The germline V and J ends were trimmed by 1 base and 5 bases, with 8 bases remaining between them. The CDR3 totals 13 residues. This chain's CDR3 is CASSEVADYGYTF. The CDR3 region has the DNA TGTGCCAGCAGTGAAGTGGCCGATTATGGCTACACCTTC.

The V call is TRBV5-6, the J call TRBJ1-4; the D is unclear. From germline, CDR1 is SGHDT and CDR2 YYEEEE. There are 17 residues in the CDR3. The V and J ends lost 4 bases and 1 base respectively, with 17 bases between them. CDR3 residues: CASSRRNPSGTNEKLFF. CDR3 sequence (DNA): TGTGCCAGCAGCCGCCGGAATCCATCGGGAACTAATGAAAAACTGTTTTTT.

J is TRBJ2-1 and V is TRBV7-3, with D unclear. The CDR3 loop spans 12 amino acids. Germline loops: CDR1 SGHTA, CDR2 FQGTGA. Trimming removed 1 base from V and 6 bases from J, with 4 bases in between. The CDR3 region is CASSLSGNEQFF. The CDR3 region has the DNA TGTGCCAGCAGCTTAAGTGGCAATGAGCAGTTCTTC.

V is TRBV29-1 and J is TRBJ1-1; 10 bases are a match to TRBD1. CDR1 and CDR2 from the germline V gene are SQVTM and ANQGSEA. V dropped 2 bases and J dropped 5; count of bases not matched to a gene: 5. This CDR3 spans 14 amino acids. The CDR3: CSVELTGGVTEAFF. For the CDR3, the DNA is TGCAGCGTTGAATTGACAGGGGGCGTGACTGAAGCTTTCTTT.

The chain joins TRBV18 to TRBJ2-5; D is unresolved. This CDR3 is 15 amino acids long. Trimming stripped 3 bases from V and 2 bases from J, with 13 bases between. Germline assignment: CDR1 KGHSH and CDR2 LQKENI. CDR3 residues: CASSPSGQIQETQYF. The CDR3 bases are TGTGCCAGCTCACCTTCCGGCCAGATTCAAGAGACCCAGTACTTC.

Written as DNA, the CDR3 is TGCGCCAGCAGCTTGGTAGTTGGCTTGAACACTGAAGCTTTCTTT. This gives the protein CASSLVVGLNTEAFF. The J gene is TRBJ1-1, the V gene TRBV5-1; D ambiguous. Trimming shortened V by 0 bases and J by 0 bases, and 9 bases separated the two germline ends. The CDR3 length is 15 residues. In germline, CDR1 is SGHRS, CDR2 YFSETQ. The variable domain in full, with the rest retrieved from reference TRBV5-1 and TRBJ1-1, is KAGVTQTPRYLIKTRGQQVTLSCSPISGHRSVSWYQQTPGQGLQFLFEYFSETQRNKGNFPGRFSGRQFSNSRSEMNVSTLELGDSALYLCASSLVVGLNTEAFFGQGTRLTVV.

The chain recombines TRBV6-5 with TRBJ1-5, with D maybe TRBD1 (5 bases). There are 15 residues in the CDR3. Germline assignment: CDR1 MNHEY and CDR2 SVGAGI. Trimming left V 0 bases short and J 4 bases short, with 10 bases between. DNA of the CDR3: TGTGCCAGCAGTTACTCGGGGACGCTTAATCAGCCCCAGCATTTT. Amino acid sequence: CASSYSGTLNQPQHF.

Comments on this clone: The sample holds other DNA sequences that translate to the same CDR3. The chain's CDR3 is CASSESGTNQPQHF. The CDR3 bases are TGCGCCAGCAGTGAGTCAGGGACCAATCAGCCCCAGCATTTT. The rearrangement uses TRBV10-2 and TRBJ1-5, with a weak D call TRBD1 (5 bases). CDR3 size: 14 residues. Per the germline V gene, CDR1 is WSHSY and CDR2 is SAAADI. The germline V and J ends were trimmed by 0 bases and 3 bases, with 6 bases remaining between them.

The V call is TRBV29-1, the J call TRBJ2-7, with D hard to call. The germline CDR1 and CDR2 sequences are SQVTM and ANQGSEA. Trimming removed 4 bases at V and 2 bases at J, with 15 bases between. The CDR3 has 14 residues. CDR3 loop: CSVGPNGLTYEQYF. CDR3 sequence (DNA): TGCAGCGTTGGACCCAACGGATTAACCTACGAGCAGTACTTC.

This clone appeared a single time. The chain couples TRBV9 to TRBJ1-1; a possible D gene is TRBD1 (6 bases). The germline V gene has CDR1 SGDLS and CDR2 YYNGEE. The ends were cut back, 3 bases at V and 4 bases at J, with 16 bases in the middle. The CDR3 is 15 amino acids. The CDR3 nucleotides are TGTGCCAGCAGCGGCCAAGGGGGACGAAGCACTGAAGCTTTCTTT. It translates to CASSGQGGRSTEAFF.

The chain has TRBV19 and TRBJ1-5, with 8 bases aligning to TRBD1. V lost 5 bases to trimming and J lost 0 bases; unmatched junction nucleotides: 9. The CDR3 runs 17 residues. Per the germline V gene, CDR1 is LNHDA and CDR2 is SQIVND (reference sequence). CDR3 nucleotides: TGTGCCAGTAGTCGCGGGACAGGATCCTATAGCAATCAGCCCCAGCATTTT. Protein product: CASSRGTGSYSNQPQHF.

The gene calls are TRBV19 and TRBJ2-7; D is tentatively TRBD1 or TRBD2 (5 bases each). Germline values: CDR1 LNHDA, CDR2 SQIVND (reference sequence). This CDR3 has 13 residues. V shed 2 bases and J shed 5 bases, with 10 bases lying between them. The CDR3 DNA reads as TGTGCCAGTAGTATACGGGGCTACAACGAGCAGTACTTC. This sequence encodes CASSIRGYNEQYF.

The CDR3 sequence is CASSPRSRERGYTF. In nucleotides, the CDR3 is TGTGCCAGCAGCCCAAGGTCGAGGGAACGTGGCTACACCTTC. The J gene is TRBJ1-2, the V gene TRBV9; the D is unclear. V was pared by 4 bases and J by 7 bases, with 17 bases between. CDR1 is SGDLS, CDR2 YYNGEE, per germline. The CDR3 has 14 residues.

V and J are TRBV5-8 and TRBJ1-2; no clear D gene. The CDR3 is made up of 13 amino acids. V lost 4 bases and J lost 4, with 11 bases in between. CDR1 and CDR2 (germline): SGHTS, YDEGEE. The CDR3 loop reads CASSPLNSYGYTF. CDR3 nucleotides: TGTGCCAGCAGCCCCCTTAATAGCTATGGCTACACCTTC.

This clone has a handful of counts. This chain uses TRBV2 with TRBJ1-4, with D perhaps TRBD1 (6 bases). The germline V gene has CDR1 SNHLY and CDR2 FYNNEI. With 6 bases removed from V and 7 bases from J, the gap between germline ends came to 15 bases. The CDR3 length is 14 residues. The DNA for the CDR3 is TGTGCCAGCAGGTACAGGGAGGAGGGTGAAAAACTGTTTTTT. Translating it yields CASRYREEGEKLFF.

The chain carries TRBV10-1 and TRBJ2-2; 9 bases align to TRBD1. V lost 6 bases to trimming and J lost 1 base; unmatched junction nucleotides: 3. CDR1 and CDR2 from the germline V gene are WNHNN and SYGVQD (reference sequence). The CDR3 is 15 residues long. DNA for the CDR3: TGCGCCAGCAGGGCGGGACAGGGGAACACCGGGGAGCTGTTTTTT. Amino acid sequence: CASRAGQGNTGELFF.

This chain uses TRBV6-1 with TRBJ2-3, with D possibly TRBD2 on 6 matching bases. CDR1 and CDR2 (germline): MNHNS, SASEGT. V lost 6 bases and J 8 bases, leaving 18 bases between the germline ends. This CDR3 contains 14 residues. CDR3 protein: CASSLPGSGSTQYF. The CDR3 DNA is TGTGCCAGCAGCCTTCCAGGCAGCGGGTCTACGCAGTATTTT.

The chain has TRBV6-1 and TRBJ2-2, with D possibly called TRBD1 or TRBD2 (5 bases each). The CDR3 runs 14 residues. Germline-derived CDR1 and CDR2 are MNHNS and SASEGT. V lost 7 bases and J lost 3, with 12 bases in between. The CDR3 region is CASNEGYYTGELFF. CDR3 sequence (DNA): TGTGCCAGCAATGAGGGGTACTACACCGGGGAGCTGTTTTTT.

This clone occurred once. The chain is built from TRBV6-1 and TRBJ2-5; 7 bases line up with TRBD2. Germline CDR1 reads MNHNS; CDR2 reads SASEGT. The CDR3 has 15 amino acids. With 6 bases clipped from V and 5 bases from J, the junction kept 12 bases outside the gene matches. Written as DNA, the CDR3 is TGTGCCAGCAGCGTGGTCGGGGGGAGAGGGGAGACCCAGTACTTC. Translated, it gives CASSVVGGRGETQYF.

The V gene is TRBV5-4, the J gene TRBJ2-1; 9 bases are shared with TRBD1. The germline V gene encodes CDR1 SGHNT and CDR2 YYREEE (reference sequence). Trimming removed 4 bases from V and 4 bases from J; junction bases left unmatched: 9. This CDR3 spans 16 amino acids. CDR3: CASSKGTGREYNEQFF. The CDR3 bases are TGTGCCAGCAGCAAGGGGACAGGGAGGGAGTACAATGAGCAGTTCTTC.

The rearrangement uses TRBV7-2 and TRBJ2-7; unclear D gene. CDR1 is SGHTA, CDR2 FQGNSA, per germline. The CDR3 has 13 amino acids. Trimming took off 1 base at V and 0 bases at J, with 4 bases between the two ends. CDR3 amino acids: CASSLVSSYEQYF. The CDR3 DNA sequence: TGTGCCAGCAGCTTAGTTTCCTCCTACGAGCAGTACTTC.

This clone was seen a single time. The CDR3 coding sequence is TGTGCCAGCACCAAAGGGTGGCAGGATCAGACCCAGTACTTC. Translating it yields CASTKGWQDQTQYF. This chain uses TRBV7-2 with TRBJ2-5; no definite D call. Trimming shortened V by 7 bases and J by 6 bases, and 18 bases separated the two germline ends. There are 14 residues in the CDR3. The germline V gene encodes CDR1 SGHTA and CDR2 FQGNSA. The full variable domain, its missing parts supplied by reference TRBV7-2 and TRBJ2-5, is GAGVSQSPSNKVTEKGKDVELRCDPISGHTALYWYRQSLGQGLEFLIYFQGNSAPDKSGLPSDRFSAERTGGSVSTLTIQRTQQEDSAVYLCASTKGWQDQTQYFGPGTRLLVL.

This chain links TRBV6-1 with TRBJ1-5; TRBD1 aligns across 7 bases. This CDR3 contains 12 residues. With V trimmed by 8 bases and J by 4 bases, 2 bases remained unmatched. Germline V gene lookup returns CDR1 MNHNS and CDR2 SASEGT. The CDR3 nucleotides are TGTGCCAGCGGACAGGTAAATCAGCCCCAGCATTTT. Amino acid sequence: CASGQVNQPQHF.

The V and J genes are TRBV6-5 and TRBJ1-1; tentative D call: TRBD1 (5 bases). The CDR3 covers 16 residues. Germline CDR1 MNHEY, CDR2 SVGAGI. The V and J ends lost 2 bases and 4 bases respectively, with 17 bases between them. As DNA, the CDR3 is TGTGCCAGCAGTTACCGTCGAGGAGGGGTTGCCACTGAAGCTTTCTTT. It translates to CASSYRRGGVATEAFF.

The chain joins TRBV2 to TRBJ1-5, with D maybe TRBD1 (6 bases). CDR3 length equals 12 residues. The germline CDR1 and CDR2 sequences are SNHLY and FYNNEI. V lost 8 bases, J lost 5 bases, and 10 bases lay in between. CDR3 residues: CASSGVYQPQHF. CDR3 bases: TGTGCCAGCTCAGGGGTCTATCAGCCCCAGCATTTT.